This TCR beta chain came from a study of blood T cell repertoires in COVID-19 (TCRdb year 2020). Concerning the study at large: Samples covering the acute and convalescent phases of COVID-19 were provided by collaborators in the United States, Italy and Spain. The prospective study material was composed of cDNA or gDNA derived from T cells, B-cell-depleted T cells, or PBMCs. Deeply sampled blood TCRbeta repertoires from subjects exposed to, actively infected with, or recovered from COVID-19 were included in the dataset. The repertoires were released in a freely available public database intended as a resource for research on the immune response to SARS-CoV-2. Samples were obtained from the ongoing ImmuneRACE study (first 160 participants) and from some 1,200 subjects provided by 6 global collaborators. A de-identified subject ID, COVID-19 status, age in years and sex were almost always included in the sample metadata. HLA class I and class II types, where available, came from metadata supplied by the sample provider rather than from assay-based typing. Here is what the overall study found, with its caveats: The quantity of clinical and demographic metadata differed by source and by participant and was supplied without curation.

The immunoSEQ Assay, a bias-controlled multiplex PCR, was used to amplify TCRbeta CDR3 regions from genomic DNA. The published analysis was carried out like this. The number of nucleated cells in each sample was estimated by amplification of reference gene primers within the assay. To quantify the absolute abundance of each unique TCRbeta CDR3 rearrangement, sequence reads were collapsed and filtered. For each sample, productive Simpson clonality was calculated by taking the square root of Simpson's diversity index across productive rearrangements. TCRdb provides this immuneACCESS table in a form limited to in-frame rearrangements. Some clones are lacking; in checked studies, under half of them reflect an unresolved V gene, and why the rest are absent is not known. V and J calls and clone size are as listed in that table; D and trimming were resolved from the DNA. A total of some 150,000 clones appear in this sample, about 84% of them only once. The ten largest account for under 15% of the sample.

CDR1 and CDR2 are read off the germline V gene as SGHRS and YFSETQ. The CDR3 runs 15 amino acids, cysteine and phenylalanine included. The entry retains the CDR3 DNA only, 45 bases that are in frame from base 1. V loses 4 bases at its end and J loses 5 bases; junction bases beyond the gene matches: 5. Collaborating institutions collected whole blood in K2EDTA tubes following their own protocols. For TCRbeta analysis, collaborators shipped samples as frozen whole blood, isolated PBMCs, or DNA extracted from either of those sample types. On this clone: Its recognized antigen is unknown. Base qualities are not recorded, but no much larger clone differs from it by a single base.

The sample taken for sequencing was peripheral blood. Recombination joined TRBV5-1 with TRBJ2-2; 10 nucleotides in the junction match TRBD1. This TCR was recovered from a man in his fifties or sixties with active or convalescent COVID-19. The nucleotides read TGCGCCAGCAGCCTAGGACAGGGGGGTACCGGGGAGCTGTTTTTT. Its product reads: CASSLGQGGTGELFF.